Following are 4 T cell receptor beta chains from one sample sequenced in a study of Graves' ophthalmopathy and Graves' hyperthyroidism (dated by TCRdb to 2016 to 2019). This sample was sequenced with an Illumina HiSeq 2000. For repertoire sequencing, TCR beta CDR3 regions were amplified from RNA transcripts. HTBI primers and the Qiagen OneStep RT-PCR kit were used in a first-round RT-PCR, which was followed by a second-round multiplex PCR, size selection and purification. TCRdb handled the public reads itself, with Q25 trimming in fastp and clone calling in MiXCR, and kept productive beta chains. Merged by CDR3 protein, the rows form single entries marked with the most common genes and DNA. This sample comprises 660,000 or so distinct CDR3 sequences, 35% to 45% of them detected only once. The ten largest clones take up about 3.3% of the sample. Sequenced sample: peripheral blood. The receptors shown here come from an adult man with Graves' ophthalmopathy.

This clonotype was counted ten times or more. The chain uses TRBV5-6 and TRBJ1-1; unclear D gene. V gave up 3 bases and J gave up 3 bases, with 6 bases separating them. The CDR3 consists of 12 residues. Germline CDR1 is SGHDT and CDR2 is YYEEEE. CDR3 residues: CASSWEYTEAFF. The CDR3 bases are TGTGCCAGCAGCTGGGAGTACACTGAAGCTTTCTTT.

This clonotype was found once. The chain combines TRBV29-1 with TRBJ1-4; 10 nucleotides align to TRBD1. V trimming: 5 bases; J trimming: 10 bases; junction bases outside the gene matches: 16. Per the germline V gene, CDR1 is SQVTM and CDR2 is ANQGSEA. CDR3 size: 16 residues. CDR3 in amino acids: CSVLGSRQGAIGKLFF. The CDR3 DNA is TGCAGCGTTCTGGGGTCAAGACAGGGGGCTATTGGAAAACTGTTTTTT.

J is TRBJ2-3 and V is TRBV24-1; 9 positions agree with TRBD1. V was pared by 4 bases and J by 0 bases, with 4 bases of the junction left unmatched. The CDR3 is 16 amino acids. Germline V gene lookup returns CDR1 KGHDR and CDR2 SFDVKD. CDR3 loop: CATSEPGQGSTDTQYF. The CDR3 DNA follows: TGTGCCACCAGTGAACCGGGACAGGGAAGCACAGATACGCAGTATTTT.

This clonotype has ten or more counts. This chain connects TRBV29-1 to TRBJ1-1; 9 bases match TRBD1. CDR1 and CDR2 from the germline V gene are SQVTM and ANQGSEA. The V segment lost 4 bases and the J segment 5 bases; nucleotides outside the gene matches: 8. The CDR3 consists of 14 residues. The CDR3: CSVVATGGGTEAFF. The CDR3 DNA reads TGCAGCGTTGTCGCGACAGGGGGGGGGACTGAAGCTTTCTTT.